The present TCR beta chain was sequenced within a study of T cells after posttransplantation cyclophosphamide. V gave up 6 bases and J gave up 8 bases; unmatched junction bases: 6. The CDR3 is 15 residues long. Germline-derived CDR1 and CDR2 are MGHDK and SYGVNS. Repertoires were generated with immunoSEQ multiplex PCR, while TCRdb's copy carries only in-frame clones and drops some. There are about 50,000 clones in the sample; approximately 94% occur only once, and 2.5% to 3% lies in the top ten. This TCR derives from a woman in her thirties in good health and a related stem cell transplant donor. Sequencing input: PBMCs. The rearrangement uses TRBV25-1 and TRBJ2-1; 14 bases are shared with TRBD2. CDR3 DNA: TGTGCCAGCAGAGCGACTAGCGGGGGGGTAGATGAGCAGTTCTTC. Translation gives CASRATSGGVDEQFF.